The present T cell receptor (beta chain) was sequenced within a study of beta chain features in type 1 diabetes. General study points: Patients with Type 1 diabetes showed moderately but significantly shorter TCRB CDR3s in all four CD4+ subsets.

The table lists this clone with a few counts. Antigen specificity is unknown. The authors reverse transcribed all of the isolated RNA, so sequencing captured expressed TCRB transcripts. Method: immunoSEQ multiplex PCR; TCRdb's copy keeps in-frame clones and lacks some. Here the sample spans some 40,000 clones, roughly 49% being singletons. Purity exceeding 95% was reached by all sorted populations. V gave up 0 bases and J gave up 6 bases; unmatched junction bases: 6. CDR1 is SGHNT, CDR2 YYREEE, per germline (reference sequence). The CDR3 has 16 residues. This TCR derives from a woman between 18 and 29 years old in good health. The gene calls are TRBV5-4 and TRBJ2-1, with TRBD1 matching over 10 bases. Sequencing was performed on central memory CD4+ T cells from blood. CDR3 amino acids: CASSLGGTGAPNEQFF. CDR3 DNA sequence: TGTGCCAGCAGCTTGGGGGGGACAGGGGCCCCCAATGAGCAGTTCTTC.